This T cell receptor (beta chain) was observed in a study of CD8+ T cells in alopecia areata (dated by TCRdb to between 2018 and 2020). Regarding the research as a whole: Treated patients were enrolled in an open-label pilot trial of oral tofacitinib at 5 to 10 mg twice daily for moderate-to-severe alopecia areata. Patients received tofacitinib for 6 to 18 months and were then followed off drug for 6 months to check for delayed response and recurrence. To study T cell clonal expansion in alopecia areata, the researchers applied high-throughput TCRbeta sequencing to both the C3H/HeJ mouse model and human patients. Scalp tissue and sorted CD4+ and CD8+ peripheral blood T cells from patchy and totalis/universalis alopecia areata patients and from healthy controls were covered by human TCRbeta sequencing. Patients on tofacitinib were biopsied at baseline and after 4 and 24 weeks of treatment, and several of the patients also had a later scalp biopsy. Clonality in the scalp was compared among normal scalp (n=4), patchy alopecia areata scalp (n=8), and alopecia totalis/universalis scalp (n=8). RNA was extracted with the PAXgene miRNA kit for fixed scalp, the miRNeasy kit for PBMCs, and the RNeasy kit for mouse skin. Amplification of TCRbeta CDR3 regions was done by immunoSEQ multiplex PCR using 35 Vbeta forward primers and 13 Jbeta reverse primers.

Study-wide findings and limitations: Higher clonality and more expanded CD8+ clones were observed in lesional scalp than in normal scalp, particularly in alopecia totalis/universalis, a finding suggestive of antigenic drive. Scalp TCR repertoire analysis is complicated because resident alphabeta T cells in normal human skin are also sequenced, whereas mouse skin is dominated by gammadelta T cells. Shared TCR sequences between patients were less evident than in mice, which may be partly attributable to HLA diversity in the patient population.

The label giving this sample's time point can be read as: baseline before oral tofacitinib. From alopecia areata patients, peripheral blood was collected along with lesional scalp punch biopsies. PBMCs were separated by density centrifugation and stained for CD3, CD4 and CD8, after which CD4+ and CD8+ T cells were sorted on a FACSAria. As concerns this clone: No cognate antigen has been identified for it. No much larger clone is present one base from it, and per-base qualities are unavailable.

The library came from the immunoSEQ multiplex PCR assay. RNA was extracted from all samples and reverse transcribed into cDNA, which served as template for TCR sequencing. First-strand cDNA was synthesized with SuperScript III using a 2:1 mix of oligo-dT and random hexamers. Amplification bias was assessed with a synthetic immune receptor repertoire, and residual bias was removed computationally. From the authors' description of their analysis: Raw reads were preprocessed to remove errors, and CDR3 was defined according to IMGT conventions as the region from the conserved cysteine to phenylalanine. Clonality was calculated as 1 minus Shannon entropy normalized by log2 of the number of productive unique TCRs. Whether scalp clones were CD4 or CD8 was inferred by matching scalp TCRbeta sequences against CD4 and CD8 repertoires sorted from blood. The immuneACCESS repertoire file appears here via TCRdb, limited to in-frame rearrangements. These files lack a portion of the clones; in checked studies, under half of the deficit traces to unresolved V genes, and the cause of the others is not known. V, J and clone size reflect that table, while D and trimming were determined from the DNA. The sample table shows 110,000 to 150,000 clones, and about 60% are seen once. Together, the top ten hold under 8% of the sample.

Source: CD4+ T cells sorted from blood, taken at week 0. This clonotype originated in a human donor with alopecia areata.

The CDR3 reads CSVETGQGRKTQYF. The bases read TGCAGCGTTGAAACGGGCCAGGGCAGGAAGACCCAGTACTTC. Recombination linked TRBV29-1 to TRBJ2-5; D gene: possibly TRBD1, on 5 matching bases. The junction carries 16 bases between V and J, which are trimmed by 2 bases and 6 bases respectively. The CDR3, cysteine through phenylalanine, is 14 amino acids long. The CDR3 DNA has 42 bases and is translated from base 1. Looking up the germline V gene yields CDR1 SQVTM and CDR2 ANQGSEA.